The 20 T cell receptor beta chains presented below share a single source sample, sequenced in a study of beta chain features in type 1 diabetes. Of the isolated RNA, all was reverse transcribed, and so the sequenced material was expressed TCRB transcripts. TCRdb's table, derived via immunoSEQ multiplex PCR, lists solely in-frame clones and lacks some. The table shows about 620,000 clones, with roughly 16% occurring only once. The sample was naive CD4+ T cells from blood. The receptors derive from a man aged 18 to 30 in good health.

This clone turned up a few times. The chain carries TRBV5-4 and TRBJ1-3; D may be TRBD1 (5 bases). Looked up from germline, CDR1 is SGHNT and CDR2 is YYREEE (reference sequence). CDR3 length: 14 amino acids. Trimming pared 3 bases from V and 0 bases from J, leaving 7 bases between. In nucleotides, the CDR3 is TGTGCCAGCAGCTCCAGGGCCTCTGGAAACACCATATATTTT. Translation gives CASSSRASGNTIYF. Supplemented by reference TRBV5-4 and TRBJ1-3, the full variable domain reads ETGVTQSPTHLIKTRGQQVTLRCSSQSGHNTVSWYQQALGQGPQFIFQYYREEENGRGNFPPRFSGLQFPNYSSELNVNALELDDSALYLCASSSRASGNTIYFGEGSWLTVV.

The genes are TRBV5-1 and TRBJ1-1; possible D gene TRBD1, 5 bases. Trimming removed 7 bases from V and 7 bases from J, with 14 bases in between. The germline CDR1 and CDR2 sequences are SGHRS and YFSETQ. This CDR3 has 12 residues. The CDR3 region has the DNA TGCGCCAGCCATCGGACAAACCATGAAGCTTTCTTT. The encoded protein is CASHRTNHEAFF. The complete variable domain, with remaining parts taken from reference TRBV5-1 and TRBJ1-1, reads KAGVTQTPRYLIKTRGQQVTLSCSPISGHRSVSWYQQTPGQGLQFLFEYFSETQRNKGNFPGRFSGRQFSNSRSEMNVSTLELGDSALYLCASHRTNHEAFFGQGTRLTVV.

The gene calls are TRBV2 and TRBJ2-6; no clear D. The CDR3 length is 15 residues. The germline V gene encodes CDR1 SNHLY and CDR2 FYNNEI. Trimming shortened V by 1 base and J by 2 bases, and 6 bases separated the two germline ends. The CDR3: CASSEERTGANVLTF. CDR3 in DNA: TGTGCCAGCAGTGAAGAACGGACTGGGGCCAACGTCCTGACTTTC.

This clone was seen more than once but under ten times. The chain is built from TRBV29-1 and TRBJ1-1; the D gene is possibly TRBD1 (5 bases). The V gene's germline CDR1 is SQVTM and CDR2 ANQGSEA. The CDR3 has 13 amino acids. With 7 bases removed from V and 2 bases from J, the gap between germline ends came to 14 bases. CDR3 nucleotide sequence: TGCAGCGAGGGACCTACTCTAAACACTGAAGCTTTCTTT. Encoded protein: CSEGPTLNTEAFF.

This chain connects TRBV30 to TRBJ1-2, with 9 bases matching TRBD1. The V gene end was trimmed by 3 bases and the J gene end by 3 bases; junction bases not matched to a gene: 8. Germline V gives CDR1 GTSNPN, CDR2 SVGIG (reference sequence). The CDR3 is made up of 15 amino acids. In nucleotides, the CDR3 is TGTGCCTGGAGCCCCGGGACAGGGTGGGACTATGGCTACACCTTC. Protein: CAWSPGTGWDYGYTF.

A few counts support this clone. V is TRBV5-4 and J is TRBJ2-5; D uncertain. CDR1 SGHNT and CDR2 YYREEE come from the germline V gene (reference sequence). The CDR3 runs 15 residues. V was shortened by 0 bases and J by 4 bases, with 13 bases between the two germline ends. DNA for the CDR3: TGTGCCAGCAGCTTGGACACATGGGGTCTAGAGACCCAGTACTTC. This encodes CASSLDTWGLETQYF.

This clone has a handful of counts. This chain links TRBV7-9 with TRBJ2-5; the D call may be TRBD1 or TRBD2 (5 bases each). V gave up 4 bases and J gave up 4 bases, with 16 bases separating them. The germline V gene encodes CDR1 SEHNR and CDR2 FQNEAQ (reference sequence). The length of the CDR3 is 15 residues. CDR3 sequence reads: CASSSRDAGRETQYF. The CDR3 nucleotides are TGTGCCAGCAGCTCGAGAGATGCAGGGAGAGAGACCCAGTACTTC. The full variable domain, its missing parts supplied by reference TRBV7-9 and TRBJ2-5, is DTGVSQNPRHKITKRGQNVTFRCDPISEHNRLYWYRQTLGQGPEFLTYFQNEAQLEKSRLLSDRFSAERPKGSFSTLEIQRTEQGDSAMYLCASSSRDAGRETQYFGPGTRLLVL.

The chain carries TRBV19 and TRBJ1-5; possible D gene TRBD1, 6 bases. The CDR3 runs 16 residues. The germline gives CDR1 LNHDA, CDR2 SQIVND (reference sequence). Trimming cost V 9 bases and J 0 bases, with 18 bases left between them. CDR3 in amino acids: CASRLMGTYSNQPQHF. CDR3 coding DNA: TGTGCCAGCCGTTTAATGGGGACATATAGCAATCAGCCCCAGCATTTT.

A few counts support this clone. The chain uses TRBV4-2 and TRBJ2-1, with a weak D call TRBD1 (5 bases). The CDR3 has 13 amino acids. V was trimmed by 0 bases and J by 9 bases, leaving 9 bases between them. Germline CDR1 and CDR2: LGHNA and YNFKEQ. The CDR3 sequence: CASSQDRGIEQFF. CDR3 in DNA: TGTGCCAGCAGCCAAGATAGGGGTATTGAGCAGTTCTTC.

The gene calls are TRBV25-1 and TRBJ2-7; D is unresolved. Germline CDR1 and CDR2: MGHDK and SYGVNS. This CDR3 contains 14 residues. Trimming removed 3 bases from V and 0 bases from J, with 9 bases in between. CDR3 protein: CASSETGPSYEQYF. CDR3 nucleotides: TGTGCCAGCAGTGAGACGGGTCCCTCCTACGAGCAGTACTTC.

V is TRBV5-1 and J is TRBJ2-2; 9 nucleotides align to TRBD2. CDR1 is SGHRS, CDR2 YFSETQ, per germline. Trimming removed 4 bases from V and 1 base from J; junction bases left unmatched: 11. The CDR3 extends over 18 amino acids. In nucleotides, the CDR3 is TGCGCCAGCAGCCCTGGTAGGCTAGCGGGGCTGAACACCGGGGAGCTGTTTTTT. This translates into CASSPGRLAGLNTGELFF.

A few counts support this clone. The CDR3: CASRPGEVYEKLFF. As DNA, the CDR3 is TGTGCCAGCAGGCCAGGAGAGGTGTATGAAAAACTGTTTTTT. The rearrangement links TRBV28 to TRBJ1-4, with D unclear. CDR1 and CDR2 from the germline V gene are MDHEN and SYDVKM. V was cut by 6 bases and J by 6 bases, with 14 bases left in between. The CDR3 covers 14 residues.

This clone was detected a few times. This sequence joins TRBV29-1 and TRBJ1-2; D may be TRBD1 (6 bases). The CDR3 sequence is 11 residues long. Germline loops: CDR1 SQVTM, CDR2 ANQGSEA. V was clipped by 6 bases and J by 3 bases, with 8 bases between them. CDR3 in DNA: TGCAGCGTGTACAGGGACTATGGCTACACCTTC. Amino acids: CSVYRDYGYTF.

The gene calls are TRBV30 and TRBJ1-5; perhaps TRBD1 as D (5 bases). The CDR3 consists of 14 residues. Between the trimmed V and J ends, which lost 8 bases and 4 bases, there was a span of 18 bases. The V gene's germline CDR1 is GTSNPN and CDR2 SVGIG (reference sequence). This chain's CDR3 is CAGRDGVRNQPQHF. The CDR3 DNA reads TGTGCCGGCAGGGACGGAGTCCGAAATCAGCCCCAGCATTTT.

The rearrangement joins TRBV25-1 to TRBJ2-7; 8 positions agree with TRBD1. The junction had 9 bases not matched to a gene; V was cut back by 8 bases and J by 3 bases. The CDR3 has 14 amino acids. Germline CDR1 and CDR2: MGHDK and SYGVNS. As DNA, the CDR3 is TGTGCCAGCGGACAGGGTTGGGGGATCTACGAGCAGTACTTC. Protein sequence: CASGQGWGIYEQYF.

The V gene is TRBV5-4, the J gene TRBJ2-1; D uncertain. V lost 2 bases and J 0 bases, leaving 9 bases between the germline ends. The CDR3 extends over 15 amino acids. CDR1 is SGHNT and CDR2 is YYREEE in the germline V gene (reference sequence). The CDR3 nucleotides read TGTGCCAGCAGCTTCCAATTGAGCTCCTACAATGAGCAGTTCTTC. As protein: CASSFQLSSYNEQFF. The complete variable domain, with remaining parts taken from reference TRBV5-4 and TRBJ2-1, reads ETGVTQSPTHLIKTRGQQVTLRCSSQSGHNTVSWYQQALGQGPQFIFQYYREEENGRGNFPPRFSGLQFPNYSSELNVNALELDDSALYLCASSFQLSSYNEQFFGPGTRLTVL.

This clone has just a few counts. The rearrangement links TRBV12-5 to TRBJ2-1, with TRBD1 matching 9 bases. CDR1 and CDR2 from the germline V gene are LGHNT and FRNRAP. With 5 bases clipped from V and 5 bases from J, the junction kept 7 bases outside the gene matches. The CDR3 contains 15 residues. As DNA, the CDR3 is TGTGCTAGTGGTCCCGGACAGGGGAATAACAATGAGCAGTTCTTC. Translation gives CASGPGQGNNNEQFF.

This clone was found a few times. This chain links TRBV11-3 with TRBJ2-5; a possible D gene is TRBD1 (5 bases). Deletions cut 10 bases from V and 5 bases from J, with 11 bases between. Germline V CDR1 and CDR2: SGHNT, YENEEA. The CDR3 spans 11 residues. The CDR3 DNA reads as TGTGCCACAAAGTCAGGGGAGACCCAGTACTTC. This codes for CATKSGETQYF.

J is TRBJ1-2 and V is TRBV7-2; TRBD1 matches at 11 bases. The CDR3 totals 15 residues. The V gene's germline CDR1 is SGHTA and CDR2 FQGNSA. J was trimmed by 5 bases and V by 1 base; bases with no gene match: 3. CDR3 in amino acids: CASSLEGDRGYGYTF. CDR3 sequence (DNA): TGTGCCAGCAGCTTAGAGGGGGACAGGGGGTATGGCTACACCTTC.

V and J are TRBV7-3 and TRBJ2-5; no firm D call. Germline values: CDR1 SGHTA, CDR2 FQGTGA. The CDR3 totals 15 residues. The ends were cut back, 2 bases at V and 2 bases at J, with 12 bases in the middle. The CDR3 sequence: CASSLLAGIQETQYF. The CDR3 DNA reads as TGTGCCAGCAGCTTACTGGCAGGTATACAAGAGACCCAGTACTTC.